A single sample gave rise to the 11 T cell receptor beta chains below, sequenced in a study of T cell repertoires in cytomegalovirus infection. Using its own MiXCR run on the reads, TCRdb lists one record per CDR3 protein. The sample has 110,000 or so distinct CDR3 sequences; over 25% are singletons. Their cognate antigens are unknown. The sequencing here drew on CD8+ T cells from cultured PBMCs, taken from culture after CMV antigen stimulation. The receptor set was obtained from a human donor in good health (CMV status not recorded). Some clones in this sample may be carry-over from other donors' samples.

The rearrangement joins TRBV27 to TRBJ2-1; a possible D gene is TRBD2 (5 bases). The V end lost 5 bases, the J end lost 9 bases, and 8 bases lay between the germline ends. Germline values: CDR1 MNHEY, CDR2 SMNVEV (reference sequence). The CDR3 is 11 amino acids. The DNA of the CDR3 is TGTGCCAGCAGTCGGGGAATTGAGCAGTTCTTC. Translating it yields CASSRGIEQFF.

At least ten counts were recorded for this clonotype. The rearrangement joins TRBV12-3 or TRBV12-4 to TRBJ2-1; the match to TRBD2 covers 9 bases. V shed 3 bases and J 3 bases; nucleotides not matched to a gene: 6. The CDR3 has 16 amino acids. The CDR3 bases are TGTGCCAGCAGTTTTAGGATTAGCGGGGGCTACAATGAGCAGTTCTTC. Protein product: CASSFRISGGYNEQFF.

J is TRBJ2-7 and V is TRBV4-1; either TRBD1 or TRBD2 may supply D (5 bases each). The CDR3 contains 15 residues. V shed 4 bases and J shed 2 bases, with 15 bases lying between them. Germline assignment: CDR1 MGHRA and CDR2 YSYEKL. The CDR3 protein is CASSLTQGSAYEQYF. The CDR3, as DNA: TGCGCCAGCAGCCTAACCCAGGGTAGCGCCTACGAGCAGTACTTC.

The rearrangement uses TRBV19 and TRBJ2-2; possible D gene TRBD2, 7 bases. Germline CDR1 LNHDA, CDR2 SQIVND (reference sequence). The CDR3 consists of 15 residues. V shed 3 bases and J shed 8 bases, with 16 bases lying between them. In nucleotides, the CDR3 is TGTGCCAGTAGTATGTGGGGGGGCATCACTGGGGAGCTGTTTTTT. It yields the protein CASSMWGGITGELFF.

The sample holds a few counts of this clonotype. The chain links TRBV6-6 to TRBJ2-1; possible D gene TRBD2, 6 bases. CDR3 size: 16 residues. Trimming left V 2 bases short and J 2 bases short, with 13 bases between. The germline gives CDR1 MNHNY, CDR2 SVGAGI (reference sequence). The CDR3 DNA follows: TGTGCCAGCAGTTACCCGGAGGGGATTACCTACAATGAGCAGTTCTTC. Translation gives CASSYPEGITYNEQFF.

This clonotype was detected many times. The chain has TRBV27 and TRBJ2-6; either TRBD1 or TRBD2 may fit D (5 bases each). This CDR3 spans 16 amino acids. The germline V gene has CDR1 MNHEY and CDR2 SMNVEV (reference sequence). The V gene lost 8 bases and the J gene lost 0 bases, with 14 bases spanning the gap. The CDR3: CASGAGFGSGANVLTF. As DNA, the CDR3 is TGTGCCAGCGGGGCGGGTTTCGGCTCTGGGGCCAACGTCCTGACTTTC.

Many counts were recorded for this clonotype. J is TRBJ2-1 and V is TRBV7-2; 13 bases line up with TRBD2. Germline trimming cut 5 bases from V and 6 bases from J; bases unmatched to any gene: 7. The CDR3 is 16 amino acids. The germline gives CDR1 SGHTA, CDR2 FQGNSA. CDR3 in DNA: TGTGCCAGCAGCCCACGACTAGCGGGGGGCCGCAATGAGCAGTTCTTC. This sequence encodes CASSPRLAGGRNEQFF.

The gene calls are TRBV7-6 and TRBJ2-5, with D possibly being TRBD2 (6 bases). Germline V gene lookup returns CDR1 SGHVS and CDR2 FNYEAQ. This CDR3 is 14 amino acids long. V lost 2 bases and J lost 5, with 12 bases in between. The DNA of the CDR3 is TGTGCCAGCAGCTTATACGGGGGACGGGAGACCCAGTACTTC. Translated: CASSLYGGRETQYF. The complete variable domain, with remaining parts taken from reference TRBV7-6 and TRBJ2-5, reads GAGVSQSPRYKVTKRGQDVALRCDPISGHVSLYWYRQALGQGPEFLTYFNYEAQQDKSGLPNDRFSAERPEGSISTLTIQRTEQRDSAMYRCASSLYGGRETQYFGPGTRLLVL.

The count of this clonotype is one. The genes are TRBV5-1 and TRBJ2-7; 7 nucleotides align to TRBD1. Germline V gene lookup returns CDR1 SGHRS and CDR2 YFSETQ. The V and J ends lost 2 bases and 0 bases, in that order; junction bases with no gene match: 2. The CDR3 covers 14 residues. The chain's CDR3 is CASSLDRASYEQYF. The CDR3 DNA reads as TGCGCCAGCAGCTTAGACAGGGCCTCCTACGAGCAGTACTTC. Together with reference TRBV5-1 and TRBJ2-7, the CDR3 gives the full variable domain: KAGVTQTPRYLIKTRGQQVTLSCSPISGHRSVSWYQQTPGQGLQFLFEYFSETQRNKGNFPGRFSGRQFSNSRSEMNVSTLELGDSALYLCASSLDRASYEQYFGPGTRLTVT.

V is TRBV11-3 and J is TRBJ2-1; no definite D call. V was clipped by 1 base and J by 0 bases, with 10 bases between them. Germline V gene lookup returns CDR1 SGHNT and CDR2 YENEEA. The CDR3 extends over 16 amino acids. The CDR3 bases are TGTGCCAGCAGCTTAGGGGATTCCTTCTCCTACAATGAGCAGTTCTTC. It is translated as CASSLGDSFSYNEQFF.

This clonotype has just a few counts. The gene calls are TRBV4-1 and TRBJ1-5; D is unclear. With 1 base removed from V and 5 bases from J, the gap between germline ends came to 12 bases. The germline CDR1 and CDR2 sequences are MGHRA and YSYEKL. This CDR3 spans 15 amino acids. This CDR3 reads CASSQAFTIYQPQHF. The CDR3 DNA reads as TGCGCCAGCAGCCAAGCTTTCACAATATATCAGCCCCAGCATTTT.